Below, 4 T cell receptor beta chains from the same sample are listed, as sequenced in a study of T-cell memory formation after mild COVID-19. TCRdb processed the 5' RACE reads anew with MiXCR; each CDR3 protein has one entry. Here the sample spans under 350,000 distinct CDR3 sequences, roughly 17% being singletons. The sequenced sample was PBMCs or a T cell subset sorted from them (not recorded which). The source of these receptors is a man aged 18 to 29 who had mild COVID-19 (a few samples of this study predate the infection). Cell type and time point are not known.

This clonotype has a handful of counts. The chain recombines TRBV10-3 with TRBJ2-5; 7 bases map to TRBD2. Trimming cost V 0 bases and J 1 base; bases outside gene matches: 5. The germline gives CDR1 ENHRY, CDR2 SYGVKD. The CDR3 covers 16 residues. The CDR3 bases are TGTGCCATCAGTGAGTCGAATACGGGGGGCCAAGAGACCCAGTACTTC. Protein: CAISESNTGGQETQYF.

This chain connects TRBV28 to TRBJ1-6, with D unclear. The V gene's germline CDR1 is MDHEN and CDR2 SYDVKM. The V gene lost 5 bases and the J gene lost 1 base, with 12 bases spanning the gap. The CDR3 totals 16 residues. The CDR3 DNA is TGTGCCAGCAGTCCAATCGGGAGTTCCTATAATTCACCCCTCCACTTT. Protein sequence: CASSPIGSSYNSPLHF.

This clonotype was observed a handful of times. The J gene is TRBJ1-6, the V gene TRBV15; a possible D gene is TRBD1 (5 bases). Trimming took off 1 base at V and 7 bases at J, with 8 bases between the two ends. The CDR3 has 14 amino acids. Germline V gene lookup returns CDR1 LNHNV and CDR2 YYDKDF (reference sequence). The CDR3 region has the DNA TGTGCCACCAGCAGAGCACAGGAAAATTCACCCCTCCACTTT. This translates into CATSRAQENSPLHF.

V gene TRBV7-9 combines with J gene TRBJ1-2; no clear D gene. Germline CDR1 SEHNR, CDR2 FQNEAQ (reference sequence). The V and J ends lost 3 bases and 4 bases respectively, with 9 bases between them. The CDR3 contains 13 residues. The CDR3 region has the DNA TGTGCCAGCAGCTTGACAACTATCTATGGCTACACCTTC. Translating it yields CASSLTTIYGYTF.